These 2 T cell receptor beta chains were sequenced from one sample in a study of blood T cells in healthy people across ages (dated by TCRdb to between 2014 and 2017). The library was obtained by 5' RACE. The sample was run on an Illumina HiSeq 2500. A second PCR of roughly 6 to 11 cycles was run with a J-beta primer mix and a sample-barcoded 5' primer. TCRdb reworked the public reads: Q25 trimming with fastp, MiXCR clone assembly, productive beta chains retained. Entries that share a CDR3 protein sequence are merged under the most common genes and DNA. This sample gives 780,000 or so distinct CDR3 sequences in total; approximately 55% of them show up just once. The leading ten clones occupy 40% to 50% of the sample. The sequencing sample was made of blood. These receptor sequences come from a man older than 75 in good health.

The rearrangement uses TRBV9 and TRBJ2-4; D is ambiguous. The end of the DNA aligns better with TRBJ2-7, so the J call may be wrong. Germline assignment: CDR1 SGDLS and CDR2 YYNGEE. The length of the CDR3 is 14 residues. CDR3 sequence (DNA): TGTGCCAGCAGCGTAGGGGCAGAATCCTACGAGCAGTACTTC. Residues: CASSVGAESYEQYF.

The V and J genes are TRBV5-5 and TRBJ2-1; possibly TRBD2 for D (6 bases). Matching the DNA end better, TRBJ2-7 makes the J call doubtful. This CDR3 comprises 16 residues. Germline loops: CDR1 SGHKS, CDR2 YYEKEE (reference sequence). CDR3 sequence reads: CASSRMSGEVYNEQYF. The CDR3 region has the DNA TGTGCCAGCAGCCGAATGTCCGGGGAGGTCTACAATGAGCAGTACTTC.